The clone carrying this TCR beta chain appeared once. The target antigen is unknown. Investigators reverse transcribed all isolated RNA, so they sequenced expressed TCRB transcripts. Sequencing used immunoSEQ multiplex PCR; TCRdb keeps in-frame clones, though not all of them. The sample has under 250,000 clones, 13% to 15% seen once; the top ten hold around 0.025%. CDR3 length equals 11 residues. Germline CDR1 reads MNHEY; CDR2 reads SVGAGI. Deletions cut 6 bases from V and 7 bases from J, with 9 bases between. This sample is part of a study of beta chain features in type 1 diabetes. In all sorted populations, purity surpassed 95%. General observations from the study: Sequencing from cDNA could over-represent high-TCR-expressing cells.

The chain employs TRBV6-5 and TRBJ1-1; D gene ambiguous. The material sequenced was naive CD4+ T cells from blood. The source of this sequence is a woman aged 40 to 50 in good health. The CDR3 sequence is CASSSPREAFF. The CDR3 DNA reads as TGTGCCAGCAGCAGTCCCCGTGAAGCTTTCTTT.